Each of the 2 T cell receptor beta chains below was sequenced from the same sample in a study of CD8 T cells in Susac syndrome. Random hexamers primed reverse transcription of 0.5 to 1 ug RNA. From the immunoSEQ multiplex PCR reads, TCRdb called clonotypes with MiXCR, one entry per CDR3 protein. The sample gives hundreds of thousands of distinct CDR3 sequences, 95% of which show up once; about 0.088% is in the top ten. The specimen sequenced was CD4+ T cells from PBMCs. All receptors derive from a human donor with multiple sclerosis.

The chain is built from TRBV11-2 and TRBJ2-7; D is unclear. Deletions cut 0 bases from V and 5 bases from J, with 5 bases between. Germline V gene data show CDR1 as SGHAT and CDR2 as FQNNGV. The CDR3 is 12 amino acids. The CDR3 loop is CASSLDYHEQYF. CDR3 bases: TGTGCCAGCAGCTTAGATTACCACGAGCAGTACTTC.

The chain has TRBV30 and TRBJ1-4; D is undetermined. Looked up from germline, CDR1 is GTSNPN and CDR2 is SVGIG (reference sequence). CDR3 length: 14 amino acids. The germline V and J ends were trimmed by 3 bases and 4 bases, with 12 bases remaining between them. The CDR3 is CAWSVNSLNEKLFF. CDR3 DNA sequence: TGTGCCTGGAGCGTGAACAGCCTTAATGAAAAACTGTTTTTT.